What follows are 2 T cell receptor beta chains derived from one specimen sequenced in a study of PD-L1 blockade in urothelial cancer. Specified time point: pretreatment peripheral blood. Here immunoSEQ multiplex PCR was the method, and the copy in TCRdb shows in-frame clones only, minus some. The sample consists of tens of thousands of clones, approximately 85% of them appearing once. The sequencing here drew on PBMCs, taken around atezolizumab (anti-PD-L1) treatment. The receptor set was obtained from a man in his sixties with urothelial cancer.

V is TRBV4-2 and J is TRBJ2-7, with D possibly TRBD1 on 8 matching bases. The CDR3 extends over 15 amino acids. Germline V gene data show CDR1 as LGHNA and CDR2 as YNFKEQ. The V end lost 4 bases, the J end lost 7 bases, and 20 bases lay between the germline ends. In nucleotides, the CDR3 is TGTGCCAGCAGCCCCTCAGGGGGCGGGGGAGGGGAGCAGTACTTC. Its translation is CASSPSGGGGGEQYF.

The chain couples TRBV27 to TRBJ2-3; 9 bases match TRBD1. The germline V gene encodes CDR1 MNHEY and CDR2 SMNVEV (reference sequence). CDR3 length: 19 residues. The ends lost 3 bases at V and 0 bases at J; junction bases unmatched: 13. The CDR3 DNA follows: TGTGCCAGCAGTTTTTATGGGACAGGGTTAGGGGCTAGCACAGATACGCAGTATTTT. This sequence encodes CASSFYGTGLGASTDTQYF.